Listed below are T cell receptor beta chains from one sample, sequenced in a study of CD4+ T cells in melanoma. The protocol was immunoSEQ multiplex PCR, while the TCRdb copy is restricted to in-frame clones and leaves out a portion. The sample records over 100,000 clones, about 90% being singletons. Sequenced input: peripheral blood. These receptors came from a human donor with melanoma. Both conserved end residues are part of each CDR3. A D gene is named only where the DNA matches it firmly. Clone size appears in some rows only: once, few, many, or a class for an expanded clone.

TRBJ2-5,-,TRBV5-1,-,CASSDWTAQETQYF,TGCGCCAGCAGCGATTGGACAGCCCAAGAGACCCAGTACTTC
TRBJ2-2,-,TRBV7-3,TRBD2,CASSSPGLAVPGELFF,TGTGCCAGCAGCTCCCCGGGGCTAGCGGTCCCCGGGGAGCTGTTTTTT
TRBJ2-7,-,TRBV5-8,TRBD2,CASSTGTSGRRRYEQYF,TGTGCCAGCAGCACCGGGACTAGCGGGAGGAGACGCTACGAGCAGTACTTC
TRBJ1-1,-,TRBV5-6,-,CASSLDQGPESWDTEAFF,TGTGCCAGCAGCTTGGATCAGGGTCCGGAGAGCTGGGACACTGAAGCTTTCTTT
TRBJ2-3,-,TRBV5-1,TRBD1,CASSPYRGTQYF,TGCGCCAGCAGCCCCTACAGGGGTACGCAGTATTTT
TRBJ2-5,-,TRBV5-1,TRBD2,CASSSGGGETQYF,TGCGCCAGCAGCTCCGGGGGGGGAGAGACCCAGTACTTC
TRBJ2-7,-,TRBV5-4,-,CASSFSGFNEQYF,TGTGCCAGCAGCTTCTCGGGCTTCAACGAGCAGTACTTC
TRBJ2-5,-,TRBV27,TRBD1,CASSKRVTGYEETQYF,TGTGCCAGCAGTAAGAGAGTGACAGGGTACGAAGAGACCCAGTACTTC
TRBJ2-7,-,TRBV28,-,CASSSLMLITNEQYF,TGTGCCAGCAGTTCCCTAATGCTTATTACAAACGAGCAGTACTTC
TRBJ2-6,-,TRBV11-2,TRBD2,CASSFYSSGFISGANVLTF,TGTGCCAGCAGCTTCTACTCTAGCGGGTTTATCTCTGGGGCCAACGTCCTGACTTTC
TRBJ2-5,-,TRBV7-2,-,CASSVRWGTQYF,TGTGCCAGCAGCGTACGGTGGGGGACCCAGTACTTC
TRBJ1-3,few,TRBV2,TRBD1,CASTRDRLYRSSGNTIYF,TGTGCCAGCACCAGGGACAGACTTTATAGAAGCTCTGGAAACACCATATATTTT
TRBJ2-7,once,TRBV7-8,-,CASSLAELREQYF,TGTGCCAGCAGCTTAGCAGAGCTACGCGAGCAGTACTTC
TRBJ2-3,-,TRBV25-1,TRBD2,CASSGGLSTDTQYF,TGTGCCAGCAGTGGGGGACTAAGCACAGATACGCAGTATTTT
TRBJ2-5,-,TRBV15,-,CATSRGLVGQETQYF,TGTGCCACCAGCAGAGGGTTAGTGGGGCAAGAGACCCAGTACTTC
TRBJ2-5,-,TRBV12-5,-,CASGLVPGSETQYF,TGTGCTAGTGGTTTGGTACCGGGGTCAGAGACCCAGTACTTC
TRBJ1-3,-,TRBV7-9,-,CASSLPQGDSGNTIYF,TGTGCCAGCAGCCTGCCTCAGGGTGACTCTGGAAACACCATATATTTT